A single sample is the source of the 32 T cell receptor beta chains below, sequenced in a study of vaccination effects on CD4 cells after COVID-19. Culture proceeded for about 11 days, and CD4+ T cells were then isolated. The antigens of these receptors remain unknown. TCRdb's copy holds only in-frame clones and misses some; the assay was immunoSEQ multiplex PCR. The data contain fewer than 35,000 clones, roughly 70% of them singletons. Sequencing used CD4+ T cells from PBMCs cultured without peptide, obtained before COVID-19 vaccination. The receptors come from a human donor who received a COVID-19 vaccine.

The chain combines TRBV7-2 with TRBJ2-1; D may be TRBD1 (5 bases). The CDR3 is 13 amino acids. Trimming took 1 base from V and 9 from J, leaving 10 bases between them. Germline CDR1 is SGHTA and CDR2 is FQGNSA. CDR3 DNA: TGTGCCAGCAGCTTAGTTCTGACAGTTGAGCAGTTCTTC. Its protein is CASSLVLTVEQFF.

The chain uses TRBV5-6 and TRBJ1-2; D call uncertain. The V gene's germline CDR1 is SGHDT and CDR2 YYEEEE. The CDR3 has 12 residues. With 2 bases removed from V and 7 bases from J, the gap between germline ends came to 9 bases. CDR3 DNA sequence: TGTGCCAGCAGCTTATCAGCAGGTGGCTACACCTTC. Its protein is CASSLSAGGYTF.

The chain uses TRBV6-5 and TRBJ2-5, with unresolved D. The germline V gene encodes CDR1 MNHEY and CDR2 SVGAGI. The CDR3 has 10 residues. V lost 7 bases to trimming and J lost 5 bases, with 5 bases between them. CDR3: CASTDETQYF. The CDR3 bases are TGTGCCAGCACCGACGAGACCCAGTACTTC.

CDR3 bases: TGCGCCAGCAGGCAGACGACGAACAATGAGCAGTTCTTC. This sequence encodes CASRQTTNNEQFF. The V and J genes are TRBV5-1 and TRBJ2-1; D uncertain. The CDR3 consists of 13 residues. Germline V gives CDR1 SGHRS, CDR2 YFSETQ. The V end lost 5 bases, the J end lost 5 bases, and 11 bases lay between the germline ends. Using reference TRBV5-1 and TRBJ2-1 for the parts outside the CDR3, the full variable domain is KAGVTQTPRYLIKTRGQQVTLSCSPISGHRSVSWYQQTPGQGLQFLFEYFSETQRNKGNFPGRFSGRQFSNSRSEMNVSTLELGDSALYLCASRQTTNNEQFFGPGTRLTVL.

This clone appeared a few times. The J gene is TRBJ1-6, the V gene TRBV19; D unclear. Trimming cost V 5 bases and J 5 bases, with 10 bases left between them. This CDR3 spans 14 amino acids. Germline CDR1 and CDR2: LNHDA and SQIVND (reference sequence). In DNA, the CDR3 is TGTGCCAGTAGTCGTCAGCTGAATAATTCACCCCTCCACTTT. Amino acid sequence: CASSRQLNNSPLHF.

This clone is termed medium-sized. This specimen includes other DNA sequences encoding the same CDR3. This rearrangement joins TRBV7-9 to TRBJ1-4; weak D call: TRBD1 (6 bases). Germline CDR1 is SEHNR and CDR2 is FQNEAQ (reference sequence). The CDR3 has 16 amino acids. V was shortened by 1 base and J by 5 bases, with 14 bases between the two germline ends. The chain's CDR3 is CASSLGFRGLNEKLFF. The CDR3 DNA is TGTGCCAGCAGCTTAGGTTTCAGGGGATTGAATGAAAAACTGTTTTTT. Combining the CDR3 with reference TRBV7-9 and TRBJ1-4 gives the whole variable domain DTGVSQNPRHKITKRGQNVTFRCDPISEHNRLYWYRQTLGQGPEFLTYFQNEAQLEKSRLLSDRFSAERPKGSFSTLEIQRTEQGDSAMYLCASSLGFRGLNEKLFFGSGTQLSVL.

The rearrangement joins TRBV5-1 to TRBJ1-5; D is perhaps TRBD1 (5 bases). The CDR3 runs 13 residues. Germline CDR1 and CDR2: SGHRS and YFSETQ. V shed 3 bases and J shed 4 bases, with 8 bases lying between them. CDR3 in amino acids: CASSWDGNQPQHF. The CDR3 DNA is TGCGCCAGCAGCTGGGACGGTAATCAGCCCCAGCATTTT.

This chain links TRBV19 with TRBJ2-2; D might be TRBD1 (5 bases). The CDR3 is 14 amino acids. V was cut by 3 bases and J by 5 bases, with 10 bases left in between. Germline CDR1 reads LNHDA; CDR2 reads SQIVND (reference sequence). The CDR3 DNA follows: TGTGCCAGTAGTATGGGGCAGCAGACCGGGGAGCTGTTTTTT. It yields the protein CASSMGQQTGELFF.

The chain combines TRBV6-5 with TRBJ2-7; D uncertain. In germline, CDR1 is MNHEY, CDR2 SVGAGI. V dropped 3 bases and J dropped 12 bases, with 18 bases sitting between them. The CDR3 contains 13 residues. Here the CDR3 DNA reads TGTGCCAGCAGTTATACGAGTGTGGGTTATCGGTACTTC. Its translation: CASSYTSVGYRYF.

The rearrangement uses TRBV18 and TRBJ2-7, with 12 bases identical to TRBD2. Germline loops: CDR1 KGHSH, CDR2 LQKENI. V gave up 3 bases and J gave up 5 bases; unmatched junction bases: 5. The CDR3 covers 15 residues. CDR3 region: CASSPLLAGGDEQYF. CDR3 nucleotide sequence: TGTGCCAGCTCACCTCTACTAGCGGGAGGTGACGAGCAGTACTTC.

The V call is TRBV5-1, the J call TRBJ2-1; D is possibly TRBD1 or TRBD2 (5 bases each). The V gene's germline CDR1 is SGHRS and CDR2 YFSETQ. Trimming removed 0 bases at V and 0 bases at J, with 10 bases between. The CDR3 totals 16 residues. The CDR3 is CASSLGGSSSYNEQFF. The CDR3 DNA sequence: TGCGCCAGCAGCTTGGGGGGGTCCAGCTCCTACAATGAGCAGTTCTTC.

The chain joins TRBV27 to TRBJ1-6, with 8 bases identical to TRBD1. The CDR3 is 14 amino acids. Germline V gene data show CDR1 as MNHEY and CDR2 as SMNVEV (reference sequence). V was clipped by 6 bases and J by 10 bases; unmatched bases: 8. CDR3 sequence (DNA): TGTGCCAGCAGACTAACAGGGGGAAACTCACCCCTCCACTTT. Translated: CASRLTGGNSPLHF.

The table lists this clone with a count of one. The V and J genes are TRBV30 and TRBJ2-3; D perhaps matches TRBD2 (5 bases). V shed 2 bases and J shed 4 bases, with 10 bases lying between them. The CDR3 length is 13 residues. Germline V gene data show CDR1 as GTSNPN and CDR2 as SVGIG (reference sequence). As DNA, the CDR3 is TGTGCCTGGAGTCAGCGGAACTCAGATACGCAGTATTTT. It encodes CAWSQRNSDTQYF.

This clone was picked up a small number of times. This sequence joins TRBV4-1 and TRBJ2-1; TRBD2 matches 12 bases. Germline-derived CDR1 and CDR2 are MGHRA and YSYEKL. The length of the CDR3 is 19 residues. Trimming cost V 0 bases and J 0 bases; bases outside gene matches: 6. The DNA for the CDR3 is TGCGCCAGCAGCCAAGAGGGACTAGCGGGTGGGCGCTCCTACAATGAGCAGTTCTTC. Protein: CASSQEGLAGGRSYNEQFF.

The CDR3 coding sequence is TGTGCCAGCAGTTACTCCCCGGCGGGGAACACTGAAGCTTTCTTT. Its protein is CASSYSPAGNTEAFF. The V call is TRBV6-5, the J call TRBJ1-1; no reliable D call. The CDR3 has 15 residues. CDR1 and CDR2 (germline): MNHEY, SVGAGI. Trimming pared 0 bases from V and 1 base from J, leaving 9 bases between.

This chain uses TRBV12-3 or TRBV12-4 with TRBJ1-1; 9 nucleotides line up with TRBD1. This CDR3 comprises 13 residues. Trimming took 6 bases from V and 6 from J; bases not matched to a gene: 5. CDR3 coding DNA: TGTGCCAGCAGGCGGGACAGGGATGCTGAAGCTTTCTTT. It yields the protein CASRRDRDAEAFF.

The chain uses TRBV5-1 and TRBJ1-2; D is unresolved. Trimming removed 2 bases at V and 6 bases at J, with 17 bases between. CDR1 is SGHRS, CDR2 YFSETQ, per germline. The CDR3 contains 15 residues. The CDR3 region has the DNA TGCGCCAGCAGCTTAGAGTCCCCGGTCCTAAATGGCTACACCTTC. Protein: CASSLESPVLNGYTF.

V is TRBV12-5 and J is TRBJ2-3, with D unclear. With 0 bases removed from V and 4 bases from J, the gap between germline ends came to 14 bases. This CDR3 region has 16 residues. The V gene's germline CDR1 is LGHNT and CDR2 FRNRAP. CDR3 sequence (DNA): TGTGCTAGTGGTTTGGTATTGTGGAAAGGCCCAGATACGCAGTATTTT. Its protein product is CASGLVLWKGPDTQYF.

V gene TRBV2 combines with J gene TRBJ2-3; D not resolved. Per the germline V gene, CDR1 is SNHLY and CDR2 is FYNNEI. V lost 1 base, J lost 10 bases, and 6 bases lay in between. The CDR3 consists of 11 residues. The CDR3 DNA reads as TGTGCCAGCAGTGAAGAGGGTCCGCAGTATTTT. It translates to CASSEEGPQYF.

The rearrangement joins TRBV11-2 to TRBJ2-3; TRBD2 matches 11 bases. With 1 base clipped from V and 7 bases from J, the junction kept 1 base outside the gene matches. Germline CDR1 SGHAT, CDR2 FQNNGV. The CDR3 totals 14 residues. The CDR3 region is CASSLVAGGNTQYF. In nucleotides, the CDR3 is TGTGCCAGCAGCTTAGTAGCGGGAGGGAATACGCAGTATTTT.

A few counts support this clone. The chain recombines TRBV14 with TRBJ2-2; D possibly matches TRBD1 or TRBD2 (5 bases each). Germline CDR1 and CDR2: SGHDN and FVKESK. V was pared by 0 bases and J by 4 bases, with 12 bases between. This CDR3 contains 16 residues. This CDR3 is CASSQDREGLTGELFF. The CDR3 DNA sequence: TGTGCCAGCAGCCAAGATCGCGAGGGGCTCACCGGGGAGCTGTTTTTT.

This chain connects TRBV3-1 (or the pseudogene TRBV3-2) to TRBJ2-5; D is perhaps TRBD2 (5 bases). Per the germline V gene, CDR1 is LGHDT and CDR2 is YNNKEL (reference sequence). Trimming stripped 0 bases from V and 5 bases from J, with 16 bases between. The CDR3 covers 16 residues. CDR3 loop: CASSQDVSAKAETQYF. CDR3 sequence (DNA): TGTGCCAGCAGCCAAGACGTTAGCGCCAAAGCGGAGACCCAGTACTTC.

The chain's CDR3 is CASNTGPGTSSGQYF. The CDR3 DNA reads as TGTGCCAGCAACACAGGTCCGGGGACCTCCTCGGGCCAGTACTTC. The chain joins TRBV9 to TRBJ2-5, with D perhaps matching TRBD1 or TRBD2 (5 bases each). This CDR3 region has 15 residues. V lost 6 bases and J 10 bases, leaving 25 bases between the germline ends. Germline V gene sequence: CDR1 SGDLS, CDR2 YYNGEE.

By frequency in the sample, this clone is medium-sized. DNA of the CDR3: TGTGCCAGCAGCCTTAAATGGCAGGGAGGCTATGGCTACACCTTC. This translates into CASSLKWQGGYGYTF. The chain combines TRBV5-4 with TRBJ1-2; D may be TRBD1 (5 bases). Germline-derived CDR1 and CDR2 are SGHNT and YYREEE (reference sequence). With 4 bases removed from V and 4 bases from J, the gap between germline ends came to 17 bases. This CDR3 is 15 amino acids long.

The chain carries TRBV30 and TRBJ2-7; a weak D match, TRBD1 (6 bases). Trimming took off 2 bases at V and 3 bases at J, with 11 bases between the two ends. Germline CDR1 reads GTSNPN; CDR2 reads SVGIG (reference sequence). This CDR3 comprises 13 residues. The CDR3 bases are TGTGCCTGGAGTTTAAACAGGGACTACGAGCAGTACTTC. The encoded protein is CAWSLNRDYEQYF.

This clone was seen more than once but under ten times. J is TRBJ1-6 and V is TRBV2; the D gene is possibly TRBD1 (5 bases). CDR1 SNHLY and CDR2 FYNNEI come from the germline V gene. The CDR3 contains 15 residues. The germline V and J ends were trimmed by 6 bases and 2 bases, with 11 bases remaining between them. The CDR3 DNA follows: TGTGCCAGCAGGGAGGGGAGGACCTATAATTCACCCCTCCACTTT. Translated, it gives CASREGRTYNSPLHF.

The chain combines TRBV5-1 with TRBJ1-3; unclear D gene. The CDR3 contains 14 residues. V dropped 1 base and J dropped 3 bases, with 8 bases sitting between them. Per germline, CDR1 SGHRS and CDR2 YFSETQ. The CDR3 loop reads CASSLTGSGNTIYF. Here the CDR3 DNA reads TGCGCCAGCAGCTTGACGGGGAGTGGAAACACCATATATTTT.

The chain employs TRBV28 and TRBJ2-2, with D perhaps TRBD2 (6 bases). This CDR3 is 13 amino acids long. Germline values: CDR1 MDHEN, CDR2 SYDVKM. The germline V and J ends were trimmed by 8 bases and 4 bases, with 11 bases remaining between them. This CDR3 is CASRRGGTGELFF. In DNA, the CDR3 is TGTGCCAGCCGACGGGGAGGCACCGGGGAGCTGTTTTTT.

This clone was counted once. This chain links TRBV18 with TRBJ2-5; D not resolved. The germline V and J ends were trimmed by 4 bases and 2 bases, with 5 bases remaining between them. The CDR3 is made up of 12 amino acids. Germline V CDR1 and CDR2: KGHSH, LQKENI. CDR3 loop: CASSLAQETQYF. The CDR3 DNA reads as TGTGCCAGCTCACTGGCGCAAGAGACCCAGTACTTC. Together with reference TRBV18 and TRBJ2-5, the CDR3 gives the full variable domain: NAGVMQNPRHLVRRRGQEARLRCSPMKGHSHVYWYRQLPEEGLKFMVYLQKENIIDESGMPKERFSAEFPKEGPSILRIQQVVRGDSAAYFCASSLAQETQYFGPGTRLLVL.

The chain uses TRBV5-1 and TRBJ1-4, with D hard to call. Germline values: CDR1 SGHRS, CDR2 YFSETQ. V was clipped by 1 base and J by 7 bases, with 14 bases between them. CDR3 length: 15 residues. The CDR3 DNA reads TGCGCCAGCAGCTTGTCTTCGGGAGGCAGTGAAAAACTGTTTTTT. As protein: CASSLSSGGSEKLFF.

V is TRBV5-1 and J is TRBJ2-3; perhaps TRBD1 as D (6 bases). Trimming removed 4 bases at V and 5 bases at J, with 8 bases between. The V gene's germline CDR1 is SGHRS and CDR2 YFSETQ. The CDR3 is 12 amino acids. This CDR3 reads CASSETGDTQYF. The CDR3 bases are TGCGCCAGCAGCGAGACAGGAGATACGCAGTATTTT. Together with reference TRBV5-1 and TRBJ2-3, the CDR3 gives the full variable domain: KAGVTQTPRYLIKTRGQQVTLSCSPISGHRSVSWYQQTPGQGLQFLFEYFSETQRNKGNFPGRFSGRQFSNSRSEMNVSTLELGDSALYLCASSETGDTQYFGPGTRLTVL.

The rearrangement joins TRBV9 to TRBJ2-1; possible D gene TRBD2, 6 bases. V was pared by 0 bases and J by 9 bases, with 16 bases between. The germline CDR1 and CDR2 sequences are SGDLS and YYNGEE. The CDR3 totals 15 residues. DNA of the CDR3: TGTGCCAGCAGCGTAGTTCCCTACGCGGGAACTGAGCAGTTCTTC. This codes for CASSVVPYAGTEQFF.